These 31 T cell receptor beta chains originate from one sample sequenced in a study of T cells in tumors after PD-1 blockade. Sequencing used immunoSEQ multiplex PCR; TCRdb keeps in-frame clones, though not all of them. The data contain around 34,000 clones, around 72% of them singletons. Sequenced material: PBMCs, taken after anti-PD-1 treatment. The receptors stem from a human donor with basal cell carcinoma.

This clone has only a few counts. In DNA, the CDR3 is TGTGCCAGCAGCGTAGGGGGGTATGCAGATACGCAGTATTTT. It yields the protein CASSVGGYADTQYF. This chain uses TRBV9 with TRBJ2-3; D possibly uses TRBD1 or TRBD2 (5 bases each). This CDR3 has 14 amino acids. Germline assignment: CDR1 SGDLS and CDR2 YYNGEE. V was shortened by 0 bases and J by 4 bases, with 9 bases between the two germline ends.

The chain recombines TRBV19 with TRBJ2-7; TRBD2 matches at 8 bases. Germline V lookup: CDR1 LNHDA, CDR2 SQIVND (reference sequence). After removal of 7 bases from V and 4 bases from J, the junction contained 3 bases not matched to a gene. The CDR3 has 12 residues. The CDR3: CASNGGEYEQYF. CDR3 bases: TGTGCCAGTAACGGGGGGGAATACGAGCAGTACTTC.

The chain recombines TRBV7-9 with TRBJ2-5, with D maybe TRBD1 (5 bases). The CDR3 covers 12 residues. Trimming pared 6 bases from V and 7 bases from J, leaving 12 bases between. Per the germline V gene, CDR1 is SEHNR and CDR2 is FQNEAQ (reference sequence). CDR3 loop: CASSTIQGTQYF. The CDR3 DNA sequence: TGTGCCAGCAGTACAATTCAGGGGACCCAGTACTTC.

The genes are TRBV7-9 and TRBJ1-4; no reliable D call. CDR1 and CDR2 (germline): SEHNR, FQNEAQ (reference sequence). This CDR3 is built from 13 residues. Trimming took 1 base from V and 6 from J, leaving 6 bases between them. This CDR3 is CASSLGPDEKLFF. CDR3 DNA sequence: TGTGCCAGCAGCTTAGGGCCAGATGAAAAACTGTTTTTT.

The CDR3 region is CASSPGTASSPLHF. CDR3 nucleotide sequence: TGTGCCAGCAGCCCCGGTACGGCAAGCTCACCCCTCCACTTT. The rearrangement links TRBV6-5 to TRBJ1-6, with D unclear. This CDR3 contains 14 residues. Trimming removed 6 bases from V and 10 bases from J, with 16 bases in between. In germline, CDR1 is MNHEY, CDR2 SVGAGI.

The genes are TRBV5-6 and TRBJ1-1; D is ambiguous. Looked up from germline, CDR1 is SGHDT and CDR2 is YYEEEE. The V end was cut by 0 bases, the J end by 4 bases, with 4 bases between. This CDR3 region has 12 residues. CDR3 sequence reads: CASSLEFTEAFF. In DNA, the CDR3 is TGTGCCAGCAGCTTGGAGTTCACTGAAGCTTTCTTT.

The J gene is TRBJ2-1, the V gene TRBV6-5; D is undetermined. V lost 0 bases and J 7 bases, leaving 4 bases between the germline ends. Germline V lookup: CDR1 MNHEY, CDR2 SVGAGI. CDR3 length: 12 residues. CDR3 protein: CASSYSMNEQFF. CDR3 DNA: TGTGCCAGCAGTTACTCTATGAATGAGCAGTTCTTC.

This clone was detected a few times. The chain combines TRBV2 with TRBJ1-2, with a weak D call TRBD1 (6 bases). CDR3 length: 14 residues. Trimming took 4 bases from V and 0 from J, leaving 9 bases between them. From germline, CDR1 is SNHLY and CDR2 FYNNEI. CDR3 DNA: TGTGCCAGCAGTGGCGACAGGACTAACTATGGCTACACCTTC. Amino acid sequence: CASSGDRTNYGYTF.

This sequence joins TRBV9 and TRBJ1-1; D ambiguous. V dropped 0 bases and J dropped 1 base, with 4 bases sitting between them. Germline loops: CDR1 SGDLS, CDR2 YYNGEE. The CDR3 contains 13 residues. The CDR3 protein is CASSVGRNTEAFF. For the CDR3, the DNA is TGTGCCAGCAGCGTAGGAAGGAACACTGAAGCTTTCTTT.

The chain links TRBV5-5 to TRBJ1-1; D may be TRBD1 (5 bases). CDR3 size: 14 residues. The V and J ends lost 4 bases and 5 bases respectively, with 15 bases between them. Germline lookup yields CDR1 SGHKS and CDR2 YYEKEE (reference sequence). This CDR3 reads CASSQRSGPTEAFF. The CDR3, as DNA: TGTGCCAGCAGCCAGCGGTCAGGGCCGACTGAAGCTTTCTTT.

V and J are TRBV20-1 and TRBJ2-3; 9 bases are a match to TRBD2. Germline CDR1 DFQATT, CDR2 SNEGSKA (reference sequence). This CDR3 is built from 15 residues. V lost 3 bases to trimming and J lost 3 bases; unmatched junction nucleotides: 7. The CDR3 DNA sequence: TGCAGTGCTAGTGCGGCGGGAGGGCCAACAGATACGCAGTATTTT. Protein product: CSASAAGGPTDTQYF.

V and J are TRBV10-3 and TRBJ2-3; tentatively, D is TRBD1 (5 bases). Germline assignment: CDR1 ENHRY and CDR2 SYGVKD. Trimming removed 3 bases from V and 4 bases from J, with 14 bases in between. This CDR3 has 15 amino acids. This CDR3 reads CAISDPRVGADTQYF. The CDR3, as DNA: TGTGCCATCAGTGACCCTCGCGTAGGGGCAGATACGCAGTATTTT.

This rearrangement joins TRBV4-1 to TRBJ1-5; D uncertain. V lost 4 bases and J 5 bases, leaving 18 bases between the germline ends. This CDR3 has 16 amino acids. Germline CDR1 and CDR2: MGHRA and YSYEKL. The DNA of the CDR3 is TGCGCCAGCAGCCGCAGTATAAAGGTTACCCATCAGCCCCAGCATTTT. Its translation is CASSRSIKVTHQPQHF.

The chain couples TRBV7-2 to TRBJ1-5; D not certain. V lost 0 bases to trimming and J lost 6 bases, with 12 bases between them. The CDR3 is 15 residues long. Germline V gene data show CDR1 as SGHTA and CDR2 as FQGNSA. The DNA for the CDR3 is TGTGCCAGCAGCTTAGCGGGGAAGAGAGGTCAGCCCCAGCATTTT. This codes for CASSLAGKRGQPQHF. Complete variable domain (other parts from reference TRBV7-2 and TRBJ1-5): GAGVSQSPSNKVTEKGKDVELRCDPISGHTALYWYRQSLGQGLEFLIYFQGNSAPDKSGLPSDRFSAERTGGSVSTLTIQRTQQEDSAVYLCASSLAGKRGQPQHFGDGTRLSIL.

This clone was seen a few times. The gene calls are TRBV29-1 and TRBJ1-2; D not certain. The CDR3 length is 12 residues. CDR1 and CDR2 (germline): SQVTM, ANQGSEA. V was cut by 4 bases and J by 8 bases, with 14 bases left in between. CDR3 protein: CSVGPISGGYTF. The CDR3 nucleotides read TGCAGCGTTGGACCCATCTCGGGCGGCTACACCTTC.

V and J are TRBV19 and TRBJ1-4; unclear D gene. The CDR3 is 15 residues long. CDR1 and CDR2 (germline): LNHDA, SQIVND (reference sequence). Trimming took 0 bases from V and 0 from J, leaving 5 bases between them. The CDR3 protein is CASSIDDTTNEKLFF. The DNA of the CDR3 is TGTGCCAGTAGTATAGATGATACAACTAATGAAAAACTGTTTTTT.

This clone was counted a few times. The rearrangement joins TRBV24-1 to TRBJ2-7; D could derive from TRBD1 or TRBD2 (5 bases each). Germline V gene data show CDR1 as KGHDR and CDR2 as SFDVKD. This CDR3 spans 14 amino acids. The V end was cut by 5 bases, the J end by 0 bases, with 10 bases between. The CDR3 sequence: CATSGVGDSYEQYF. The CDR3 DNA reads TGTGCCACCAGTGGAGTGGGGGACTCCTACGAGCAGTACTTC.

The chain employs TRBV7-2 and TRBJ1-6; D is possibly TRBD1 (6 bases). Trimming stripped 2 bases from V and 6 bases from J, with 11 bases between. This CDR3 spans 15 amino acids. The germline V gene has CDR1 SGHTA and CDR2 FQGNSA. The CDR3 is CASSLRGGPNSPLHF. Written as DNA, the CDR3 is TGTGCCAGCAGCTTACGGGGGGGCCCTAATTCACCCCTCCACTTT.

The chain links TRBV7-2 to TRBJ1-6; D is perhaps TRBD1 (5 bases). The CDR3 has 15 amino acids. With 1 base removed from V and 10 bases from J, the gap between germline ends came to 14 bases. CDR1 and CDR2 from the germline V gene are SGHTA and FQGNSA. The CDR3 DNA is TGTGCCAGCAGCTTAGGGGGACCCCGAGGGTCACCCCTCCACTTT. This sequence encodes CASSLGGPRGSPLHF.

This chain links TRBV3-1 (or the pseudogene TRBV3-2) with TRBJ1-6, with unresolved D. Trimming took 1 base from V and 6 from J, leaving 4 bases between them. Germline assignment: CDR1 LGHDT and CDR2 YNNKEL (reference sequence). The CDR3 loop spans 13 amino acids. Here the CDR3 DNA reads TGTGCCAGCAGCCAAGGCGGTAATTCACCCCTCCACTTT. It codes for CASSQGGNSPLHF.

The chain joins TRBV11-1 to TRBJ1-2; D is ambiguous. Germline V gene data show CDR1 as SGHAT and CDR2 as FQDESV (reference sequence). The length of the CDR3 is 14 residues. V was cut by 5 bases and J by 4 bases, with 14 bases left in between. The CDR3 nucleotides read TGTGCCAGCAGCCCAAATCCGGTCTCCTATGGCTACACCTTC. Protein product: CASSPNPVSYGYTF.

The CDR3 nucleotides are TGTGCCAGCAGCTTGGGACAGGGGAAGTCCTACGAGCAGTACTTC. This gives the protein CASSLGQGKSYEQYF. This sequence joins TRBV5-4 and TRBJ2-7, with TRBD1 matching 8 bases. This CDR3 has 15 residues. CDR1 SGHNT and CDR2 YYREEE come from the germline V gene (reference sequence). V lost 0 bases to trimming and J lost 1 base; unmatched junction nucleotides: 3.

This clone was detected a few times. The chain couples TRBV7-2 to TRBJ1-5; D ambiguous. V was pared by 3 bases and J by 4 bases, with 10 bases between. This CDR3 comprises 14 residues. Looked up from germline, CDR1 is SGHTA and CDR2 is FQGNSA. The CDR3, as DNA: TGTGCCAGCAGCTTCTCTCCTTATAATCAGCCCCAGCATTTT. Its protein product is CASSFSPYNQPQHF.

The chain joins TRBV29-1 to TRBJ2-1; D remains ambiguous. Per germline, CDR1 SQVTM and CDR2 ANQGSEA. This CDR3 has 9 amino acids. V was trimmed by 3 bases and J by 10 bases, leaving 4 bases between them. In DNA, the CDR3 is TGCAGCGTTGATGAGGAGCAGTTCTTC. Its protein product is CSVDEEQFF.

The chain employs TRBV11-1 and TRBJ2-7, with 8 bases matching TRBD1. Trimming at V came to 1 base and at J to 3 bases, leaving 8 bases not matched to a gene. The CDR3 spans 16 residues. The germline CDR1 and CDR2 sequences are SGHAT and FQDESV (reference sequence). The CDR3 bases are TGTGCCAGCAGCTTAGTTGGCGGACAGGGTGTCTACGAGCAGTACTTC. Translated, it gives CASSLVGGQGVYEQYF.

This clone was seen more than once but under ten times. V is TRBV9 and J is TRBJ2-3; 9 bases map to TRBD2. The CDR3 is 18 amino acids. The germline V gene has CDR1 SGDLS and CDR2 YYNGEE. The trim removed 0 bases at V and 5 bases at J, leaving 13 bases unmatched. The CDR3: CASSVASGGPRSRDTQYF. For the CDR3, the DNA is TGTGCCAGCAGCGTAGCCAGCGGGGGGCCCAGATCGAGAGATACGCAGTATTTT.

The chain recombines TRBV6-4 with TRBJ2-4; 9 bases align to TRBD2. CDR1 MRHNA and CDR2 SNTAGT come from the germline V gene. The CDR3 is made up of 13 amino acids. Unmatched junction bases numbered 3, after V lost 3 bases and J lost 9 bases. Here the CDR3 DNA reads TGTGCCAGCAGTGAGCTAGCGGGGAGCATTCAGTACTTC. Protein sequence: CASSELAGSIQYF.

This chain joins TRBV7-2 and TRBJ2-1; 9 nucleotides align to TRBD2. Germline V gives CDR1 SGHTA, CDR2 FQGNSA. V was clipped by 5 bases and J by 15 bases; unmatched bases: 8. The CDR3 totals 12 residues. In nucleotides, the CDR3 is TGTGCCAGCAGCCCAAGGACTAGCGAGGTGTTCTTC. Encoded protein: CASSPRTSEVFF.

This clone has a handful of counts. This chain uses TRBV7-9 with TRBJ1-3, with D possibly TRBD1 on 6 matching bases. V lost 4 bases to trimming and J lost 0 bases, with 19 bases between them. CDR1 is SEHNR and CDR2 is FQNEAQ in the germline V gene (reference sequence). This CDR3 has 18 residues. The CDR3 nucleotides are TGTGCCAGCAGCTCAAAGCCTTTGACAGGCGACTCTGGAAACACCATATATTTT. Translated: CASSSKPLTGDSGNTIYF.

This clone was seen only once. V and J are TRBV7-9 and TRBJ2-3; possible D gene TRBD2, 5 bases. The germline V gene encodes CDR1 SEHNR and CDR2 FQNEAQ (reference sequence). Trimming took off 1 base at V and 2 bases at J, with 16 bases between the two ends. The CDR3 contains 17 residues. DNA of the CDR3: TGTGCCAGCAGCTTAGGTTCGAGCGGTAAAATCACAGATACGCAGTATTTT. It encodes CASSLGSSGKITDTQYF.

The rearrangement joins TRBV5-1 to TRBJ2-1; possible D gene TRBD2, 5 bases. The CDR3 contains 14 residues. V was clipped by 0 bases and J by 3 bases, with 7 bases between them. The germline V gene encodes CDR1 SGHRS and CDR2 YFSETQ. CDR3 nucleotides: TGCGCCAGCAGCTTGGTCGCGGGCTACAATGAGCAGTTCTTC. It is translated as CASSLVAGYNEQFF.